These 14 T cell receptor beta chains share one sample of origin, sequenced in a study of identifying expanded T cells in peripheral blood. TCRdb's copy holds only in-frame clones and misses some; the assay was immunoSEQ multiplex PCR. This table has around 100,000 clones, approximately 88% appearing once. Sequencing input: blood. The receptors here all came from a person aged 18 to 70 in good health.

This chain connects TRBV7-6 to TRBJ2-3, with D possibly being TRBD2 (5 bases). V lost 5 bases, J lost 6 bases, and 9 bases lay in between. CDR1 and CDR2 (germline): SGHVS, FNYEAQ. This CDR3 is built from 12 residues. CDR3 in DNA: TGTGCCAGCAGCACTAGTGCGGATACGCAGTATTTT. Translating it yields CASSTSADTQYF.

V usage is TRBV6-5 and J usage is TRBJ1-2; possible D gene TRBD1, 6 bases. V lost 4 bases, J lost 7 bases, and 16 bases lay in between. The germline V gene has CDR1 MNHEY and CDR2 SVGAGI. The CDR3 has 14 amino acids. The CDR3 DNA sequence: TGTGCCAGCAGTTCGGACAGTCAAGCGGCTGGCTACACCTTC. This sequence encodes CASSSDSQAAGYTF.

V and J are TRBV5-5 and TRBJ2-7, with TRBD1 matching 9 bases. Germline V gives CDR1 SGHKS, CDR2 YYEKEE (reference sequence). Losses at the gene ends were 5 bases for V and 3 bases for J; bases not matched to a gene: 9. The CDR3 loop spans 15 amino acids. The CDR3 protein is CASSSTGTGFYEQYF. The CDR3 DNA is TGTGCCAGCAGTTCAACCGGGACAGGGTTCTACGAGCAGTACTTC.

The chain links TRBV10-3 to TRBJ2-6; 8 nucleotides align to TRBD2. V was clipped by 6 bases and J by 3 bases; unmatched bases: 7. Looked up from germline, CDR1 is ENHRY and CDR2 is SYGVKD. There are 16 residues in the CDR3. Here the CDR3 DNA reads TGTGCCATCAGAAGCGGGAGCTTAATTGGGGCCAACGTCCTGACTTTC. This codes for CAIRSGSLIGANVLTF.

This clone was picked up a small number of times. The chain joins TRBV28 to TRBJ1-5, with no clear D. This CDR3 spans 12 amino acids. V lost 4 bases and J 9 bases, leaving 10 bases between the germline ends. CDR1 is MDHEN, CDR2 SYDVKM, per germline. The CDR3 DNA reads as TGTGCCAGCAGTTCCACGATTCGGCCCCAGCATTTT. It yields the protein CASSSTIRPQHF.

The chain has TRBV12-5 and TRBJ2-2; the D gene is possibly TRBD2 (7 bases). Germline lookup yields CDR1 LGHNT and CDR2 FRNRAP. Trimming removed 6 bases from V and 4 bases from J, with 15 bases in between. This CDR3 region has 15 residues. CDR3 loop: CASGPRGAGTGELFF. CDR3 nucleotide sequence: TGTGCTAGTGGCCCCCGGGGGGCGGGCACCGGGGAGCTGTTTTTT. The full variable domain, in which reference TRBV12-5 and TRBJ2-2 provide the parts outside the CDR3, is DARVTQTPRHKVTEMGQEVTMRCQPILGHNTVFWYRQTMMQGLELLAYFRNRAPLDDSGMPKDRFSAEMPDATLATLKIQPSEPRDSAVYFCASGPRGAGTGELFFGEGSRLTVL.

Notes on this clone: The germline gene is not matched at one end of the junction; a read error may be the cause. This rearrangement joins TRBV13 to TRBJ2-1; no clear D. Germline assignment: CDR1 PRHDT and CDR2 FYEKMQ (reference sequence). The length of the CDR3 is 11 residues. As DNA, the CDR3 is TGTGCCAGCAGCATAGGGAATGAGCAGTTCTTC. Translating gives CASSIGNEQFF.

The chain combines TRBV5-1 with TRBJ2-2; the match to TRBD1 covers 7 bases. The CDR3 has 17 amino acids. V shed 4 bases, J shed 1 base, and the junction held 10 bases outside the gene matches. CDR1 is SGHRS, CDR2 YFSETQ, per germline. CDR3 residues: CASSLTGDPLNTGELFF. The CDR3 nucleotides are TGCGCCAGCAGCCTAACAGGGGACCCTCTGAACACCGGGGAGCTGTTTTTT.

The chain links TRBV18 to TRBJ2-7; 8 bases match TRBD2. CDR1 is KGHSH, CDR2 LQKENI, per germline. This CDR3 comprises 18 residues. V lost 6 bases to trimming and J lost 1 base; unmatched junction nucleotides: 17. Here the CDR3 DNA reads TGTGCCAGCTCTCGGTCCTCGGGGGGGAGGGAGACGTCCTACGAGCAGTACTTC. Residues: CASSRSSGGRETSYEQYF.

This clone was found once. The chain links TRBV15 to TRBJ1-6; perhaps TRBD1 as D (5 bases). The germline gives CDR1 LNHNV, CDR2 YYDKDF (reference sequence). The CDR3 is 17 residues long. Trimming removed 5 bases at V and 0 bases at J, with 14 bases between. CDR3 sequence (DNA): TGTGCCACCAGCCAGAATTTGGGGGGCTCCTATAATTCACCCCTCCACTTT. Its translation: CATSQNLGGSYNSPLHF.

The rearrangement uses TRBV6-1 and TRBJ2-3, with D perhaps matching TRBD2 (6 bases). There are 15 residues in the CDR3. The V and J ends lost 2 bases and 2 bases respectively, with 11 bases between them. Germline V gene lookup returns CDR1 MNHNS and CDR2 SASEGT. The CDR3 nucleotides are TGTGCCAGCAGTGAATGGCGGGGATACACAGATACGCAGTATTTT. It yields the protein CASSEWRGYTDTQYF.

The chain joins TRBV12-5 to TRBJ1-1; perhaps TRBD1 as D (5 bases). This CDR3 has 14 residues. Deletions cut 9 bases from V and 1 base from J, with 15 bases between. Per germline, CDR1 LGHNT and CDR2 FRNRAP. Here the CDR3 reads CASRARTPNTEAFF. In DNA form, the CDR3 reads TGTGCTAGCCGAGCCCGGACACCGAACACTGAAGCTTTCTTT. Drawing the rest from reference TRBV12-5 and TRBJ1-1, the complete variable domain is DARVTQTPRHKVTEMGQEVTMRCQPILGHNTVFWYRQTMMQGLELLAYFRNRAPLDDSGMPKDRFSAEMPDATLATLKIQPSEPRDSAVYFCASRARTPNTEAFFGQGTRLTVV.

The rearrangement joins TRBV7-9 to TRBJ1-1; a weak D match, TRBD1 (6 bases). V lost 5 bases, J lost 2 bases, and 18 bases lay in between. Germline CDR1 SEHNR, CDR2 FQNEAQ (reference sequence). This CDR3 comprises 16 residues. The CDR3 loop reads CASSKTDRPRNTEAFF. DNA for the CDR3: TGTGCCAGCAGCAAGACGGACAGACCTAGAAACACTGAAGCTTTCTTT.

The chain uses TRBV29-1 and TRBJ1-1, with TRBD1 identical over 7 bases. Germline CDR1 is SQVTM and CDR2 is ANQGSEA. CDR3 length: 12 amino acids. V shed 7 bases and J 2 bases; nucleotides not matched to a gene: 4. CDR3 sequence reads: CSAGQTNTEAFF. Written as DNA, the CDR3 is TGCAGCGCGGGACAGACTAACACTGAAGCTTTCTTT.